These 25 T cell receptor beta chains were sequenced from one sample in a study of Graves' ophthalmopathy and Graves' hyperthyroidism. As the template, RNA transcripts were used to amplify TCR beta CDR3 regions. The library came from an HTBI-primed first-round RT-PCR and a second-round multiplex PCR. TCRdb re-called the multiplex PCR reads through MiXCR, storing one row per CDR3 protein. The sample lists more than 40,000 distinct CDR3 sequences, 50% occurring once. The sequencing input was peripheral blood. These receptors were taken from an adult man with Graves' ophthalmopathy.

The rearrangement links TRBV29-1 to TRBJ1-2, with D unclear. V lost 2 bases, J lost 8 bases, and 6 bases lay in between. The CDR3 loop spans 10 amino acids. Germline V CDR1 and CDR2: SQVTM, ANQGSEA. CDR3 amino acids: CSVETGGYTF. The DNA of the CDR3 is TGCAGCGTTGAAACGGGGGGCTACACCTTC.

This clonotype is a singleton in its sample. The rearrangement uses TRBV6-7 and TRBJ2-1; D is possibly TRBD2 (5 bases). TRBV6-7 belongs to the ORF category, with a function that is uncertain. The V end lost 8 bases, the J end lost 6 bases, and 11 bases lay between the germline ends. CDR3 length equals 12 residues. The CDR3: CASPSGPNEQFF. CDR3 nucleotide sequence: TGTGCCAGCCCGAGCGGCCCCAATGAGCAGTTCTTC.

This chain connects TRBV7-9 to TRBJ1-2; D perhaps matches TRBD1 (6 bases). The CDR3 length is 13 residues. Germline CDR1 SEHNR, CDR2 FQNEAQ (reference sequence). Trimming stripped 5 bases from V and 1 base from J, with 8 bases between. Here the CDR3 DNA reads TGTGCCAGCAGCCGGACAGTTAACTATGGCTACACCTTC. It codes for CASSRTVNYGYTF.

This clonotype was seen a handful of times. CDR3 region: CASSMGLADYNEQFF. The CDR3 coding sequence is TGTGCCAGTAGTATGGGACTAGCCGACTACAATGAGCAGTTCTTC. The rearrangement uses TRBV19 and TRBJ2-1; 9 bases match TRBD2. The V gene end was trimmed by 3 bases and the J gene end by 3 bases; junction bases not matched to a gene: 3. Looked up from germline, CDR1 is LNHDA and CDR2 is SQIVND (reference sequence). The CDR3 sequence is 15 residues long.

There are many counts of this clonotype. This chain uses TRBV11-2 with TRBJ2-3; D perhaps matches TRBD2 (6 bases). The V end was cut by 5 bases, the J end by 2 bases, with 17 bases between. The CDR3 extends over 16 amino acids. Per germline, CDR1 SGHAT and CDR2 FQNNGV. CDR3 in DNA: TGTGCCAGCAGCGCGATAAAGGGACTTCACACAGATACGCAGTATTTT. This codes for CASSAIKGLHTDTQYF.

The chain joins TRBV7-6 to TRBJ2-5; D may correspond to TRBD1 or TRBD2 (5 bases each). Trimming took 3 bases from V and 7 from J, leaving 12 bases between them. From germline, CDR1 is SGHVS and CDR2 FNYEAQ. The CDR3 has 13 amino acids. CDR3 nucleotides: TGTGCCAGCAGCTTGGGGGTTCAGGGGACCCAGTACTTC. Amino acids: CASSLGVQGTQYF.

The chain couples TRBV5-5 to TRBJ1-3; D is undetermined. Germline-derived CDR1 and CDR2 are SGHKS and YYEKEE (reference sequence). CDR3 size: 15 residues. V gave up 1 base and J gave up 0 bases, with 8 bases separating them. The CDR3 reads CASSLTLVSGNTIYF. CDR3 DNA sequence: TGTGCCAGCAGCTTGACGCTAGTCTCTGGAAACACCATATATTTT. The whole variable domain, remainder taken from reference TRBV5-5 and TRBJ1-3, is DAGVTQSPTHLIKTRGQQVTLRCSPISGHKSVSWYQQVLGQGPQFIFQYYEKEERGRGNFPDRFSARQFPNYSSELNVNALLLGDSALYLCASSLTLVSGNTIYFGEGSWLTVV.

This clonotype was seen ten or more times. The genes are TRBV20-1 and TRBJ2-3, with TRBD2 as a possible D gene (5 bases). Trimming left V 3 bases short and J 6 bases short, with 13 bases between. CDR1 is DFQATT, CDR2 SNEGSKA, per germline (reference sequence). The CDR3 sequence is 13 residues long. The CDR3 here is CSASTLAGDTQYF. The CDR3 nucleotides read TGCAGTGCTAGTACTCTAGCAGGTGATACGCAGTATTTT.

This clonotype was counted ten times or more. This rearrangement joins TRBV5-5 to TRBJ1-4; 8 nucleotides match TRBD1. J was trimmed by 4 bases and V by 4 bases; bases with no gene match: 12. CDR1 SGHKS and CDR2 YYEKEE come from the germline V gene (reference sequence). The length of the CDR3 is 17 residues. The CDR3 region is CASSVDRGPINNEKLFF. CDR3 DNA sequence: TGTGCCAGCAGCGTCGACAGGGGTCCCATAAATAATGAAAAACTGTTTTTT.

This clonotype was detected many times. The rearrangement links TRBV5-6 to TRBJ2-3; no firm D call. Germline CDR1 SGHDT, CDR2 YYEEEE. V was cut by 5 bases and J by 0 bases, with 10 bases left in between. The CDR3 has 14 residues. CDR3 sequence: CASRVRSSTDTQYF. In DNA, the CDR3 is TGTGCCAGCAGGGTCAGATCTAGCACAGATACGCAGTATTTT.

The chain is built from TRBV20-1 and TRBJ1-3; no firm D call. The CDR3 sequence is 16 residues long. The germline CDR1 and CDR2 sequences are DFQATT and SNEGSKA (reference sequence). V was shortened by 5 bases and J by 0 bases, with 17 bases between the two germline ends. The CDR3 reads CSALAGVRVSGNTIYF. The CDR3 nucleotides are TGCAGTGCTCTCGCTGGAGTAAGGGTCTCTGGAAACACCATATATTTT.

This chain links TRBV12-5 with TRBJ1-4; D is uncertain. V dropped 4 bases and J dropped 5 bases, with 11 bases sitting between them. The CDR3 sequence is 14 residues long. Looked up from germline, CDR1 is LGHNT and CDR2 is FRNRAP. Here the CDR3 reads CASGSNSDNEKLFF. CDR3 bases: TGTGCTAGTGGTTCCAACAGCGACAATGAAAAACTGTTTTTT.

The CDR3 DNA follows: TGTGCCAGCAATGCAGCCAAAAACATTCAGTACTTC. It specifies CASNAAKNIQYF. This chain uses TRBV9 with TRBJ2-4; no reliable D call. The V end was cut by 6 bases, the J end by 0 bases, with 4 bases between. The CDR3 has 12 amino acids. Germline-derived CDR1 and CDR2 are SGDLS and YYNGEE.

A word on this clonotype: The junction does not match germline at one end; this may be a read error. V and J are TRBV25-1 and TRBJ2-5; 11 nucleotides align to TRBD1. This CDR3 has 19 amino acids. Germline loops: CDR1 MGHDK, CDR2 SYGVNS. The CDR3 sequence: CASCAGTGTGGEGRETRYF. The CDR3 DNA is TGTGCCAGCTGTGCAGGGACCGGGACAGGGGGGGAAGGACGAGAGACCCGGTACTTC.

In its sample, this clonotype was seen many times. A much larger clone lies a single base off, so this may be a read error. Here the CDR3 DNA reads TGTGCCAGCAGTGGCGCGATGGGCAGATTTAATGAAAAACTGCTTTTT. As protein: CASSGAMGRFNEKLLF. This chain uses TRBV2 with TRBJ1-4, with D uncertain. Germline-derived CDR1 and CDR2 are SNHLY and FYNNEI. CDR3 length: 16 amino acids.

This clonotype was counted a single time. CDR3 amino acids: CASSLEKGQNYEQYF. DNA of the CDR3: TGTGCCAGCAGCCTTGAAAAGGGACAGAACTACGAGCAGTACTTC. The chain couples TRBV9 to TRBJ2-7, with 7 positions matching TRBD1. The V gene end was trimmed by 4 bases and the J gene end by 3 bases; junction bases not matched to a gene: 10. Looked up from germline, CDR1 is SGDLS and CDR2 is YYNGEE. This CDR3 is built from 15 residues.

This clonotype came up many times. The genes are TRBV20-1 and TRBJ1-5; no firm D call. Trimming left V 1 base short and J 1 base short, with 14 bases between. The CDR3 is 16 amino acids. CDR1 DFQATT and CDR2 SNEGSKA come from the germline V gene (reference sequence). The CDR3 DNA is TGCAGTGCTAGAGCGCCGCAGGTTATGAGCAATCAGCCCCAGCATTTT. As protein: CSARAPQVMSNQPQHF.

The J gene is TRBJ1-2, the V gene TRBV20-1, with D possibly matching TRBD1 (5 bases). V dropped 7 bases and J dropped 2 bases, with 8 bases sitting between them. CDR3 length: 11 amino acids. Germline CDR1 DFQATT, CDR2 SNEGSKA (reference sequence). The CDR3: CSVGENYGYTF. Here the CDR3 DNA reads TGCAGTGTAGGGGAGAACTATGGCTACACCTTC.

Remarks on this clonotype: A single base separates this from a much larger clone, so it may be a read error. The chain recombines TRBV30 with TRBJ1-1; unclear D gene. From germline, CDR1 is GTSNPN and CDR2 SVGIG (reference sequence). There are 13 residues in the CDR3. The CDR3 sequence: CAWSKTLNAEAFF. In DNA form, the CDR3 reads TGTGCCTGGAGTAAGACATTGAACGCTGAAGCTTTCTTT.

The chain is built from TRBV7-2 and TRBJ2-5; D not certain. This CDR3 is 13 amino acids long. V was clipped by 3 bases and J by 1 base, with 6 bases between them. The V gene's germline CDR1 is SGHTA and CDR2 FQGNSA. CDR3 coding DNA: TGTGCCAGCAGCTTTGACCTCCAAGAGACCCAGTACTTC. Amino acid sequence: CASSFDLQETQYF.

The chain combines TRBV15 with TRBJ2-2; 8 bases align to TRBD2. Germline assignment: CDR1 LNHNV and CDR2 YYDKDF (reference sequence). The CDR3 consists of 13 residues. V shed 7 bases and J 8 bases; nucleotides not matched to a gene: 6. Here the CDR3 reads CATTSGSRGELFF. CDR3 DNA: TGTGCCACCACAAGCGGGAGTCGGGGGGAGCTGTTTTTT.

The V call is TRBV12-3 or TRBV12-4, the J call TRBJ1-2; no definite D call. V gave up 3 bases and J gave up 6 bases, with 17 bases separating them. This CDR3 contains 15 residues. CDR3 in DNA: TGTGCCAGCAGTTTCGGTTCAGGCCACACAGATGGCTACACCTTC. Amino acids: CASSFGSGHTDGYTF.

This chain links TRBV18 with TRBJ1-2; no definite D call. In germline, CDR1 is KGHSH, CDR2 LQKENI. V was pared by 2 bases and J by 4 bases, with 11 bases between. The CDR3 is 14 amino acids. This chain's CDR3 is CASSPDRRSYGYTF. The CDR3 DNA is TGTGCCAGCTCACCAGATAGACGTTCCTATGGCTACACCTTC.

In nucleotides, the CDR3 is TGTGCCAGCAGTTACAAAGCGGGCAGGCGATATCAGCCCCAGCATTTT. Translating gives CASSYKAGRRYQPQHF. The chain employs TRBV6-5 and TRBJ1-5; D gene uncertain. V was trimmed by 2 bases and J by 5 bases, leaving 16 bases between them. In germline, CDR1 is MNHEY, CDR2 SVGAGI. The CDR3 totals 16 residues.

This clonotype has more than one count but fewer than ten. A junction end diverges from the germline sequence, so it may reflect a read error. V is TRBV7-7 and J is TRBJ2-5; TRBD2 is a possible D gene (5 bases). CDR1 is SSHAT and CDR2 is FNYEAQ in the germline V gene (reference sequence). CDR3 size: 11 residues. CDR3 DNA sequence: TGTGCTAGCAGCGCGGGCGAGACCCAGTACTTC. Translation gives CASSAGETQYF.